This T cell receptor beta chain was observed in a study of blood T cell repertoires in COVID-19. Study-wide context: The study drew acute and convalescent COVID-19 samples from the United States, Italy and Spain.

This clone was recorded a few times. Participants had their cohort set by participant-reported clinical history. The CDR3 length is 15 residues. The V gene's germline CDR1 is LGHDT and CDR2 YNNKEL (reference sequence). The J segment lost 4 bases and the V segment lost 2 bases, leaving 5 bases of the junction unmatched. Authors' analysis steps: By means of reference gene primer amplification, nucleated cell counts were estimated. Clones were sequenced by immunoSEQ multiplex PCR, and TCRdb holds only the in-frame ones, with some missing. That table gives V, J and clone size, and the DNA gave D and trimming. The sample records roughly 420,000 clones, approximately 88% being singletons.

The genes are TRBV3-1 (or the pseudogene TRBV3-2) and TRBJ1-5, with 7 bases matching TRBD1. Input material: PBMCs or T cells enriched from blood (not recorded which). The TCR originated in a woman aged 25 to 39 with acute COVID-19. The chain's CDR3 is CASSQRAGGNQPQHF. In DNA form, the CDR3 reads TGTGCCAGCAGCCAACGGGCAGGGGGGAATCAGCCCCAGCATTTT.